One T cell receptor (beta chain) is described in this entry. The CDR3 consists of 16 residues. In germline, CDR1 is SSHAT, CDR2 FNYEAQ (reference sequence). The data stem from a study of blood T cell repertoires in COVID-19. The method was immunoSEQ multiplex PCR; TCRdb's version includes in-frame clones alone and lacks a portion of them. The table includes 150,000 to 200,000 clones, about 80% detected once. Sequenced material: peripheral blood. The TCR originated in a human donor in a cohort sampled during active COVID-19. This chain joins TRBV7-7 and TRBJ2-7; 11 bases map to TRBD2. This CDR3 reads CASGGSGGGTHYEQYF. The CDR3 bases are TGTGCTAGCGGTGGTAGCGGGGGGGGGACTCACTACGAGCAGTACTTC.